The clone carrying this T cell receptor (beta chain) is medium-sized by share. Antigen specificity is unknown. The data were taken from a study of siplizumab effects on memory and regulatory T cells. Whole-study findings and limits: Naive T cells looked more diverse than memory cells, and they looked like major contributors to the alloresponse. Suppressive function of proliferating Tregs from siplizumab cultures was not confirmed. Among mappable alloreactive CD4+ clones, the Treg-derived fraction averaged approximately 69% with siplizumab versus more than 25% in controls.

The germline V and J ends were trimmed by 6 bases and 0 bases, with 11 bases remaining between them. The germline V gene has CDR1 MNHNY and CDR2 SVGAGI (reference sequence). This CDR3 is built from 15 residues. Some 99,000 TCR templates were measured in each sample. Assay used: immunoSEQ multiplex PCR; TCRdb lists only in-frame clones, some missing. Here the sample spans 87,000 or so clones, about 87% being singletons. The source is a human donor in good health. The sequenced sample consisted of CD4+ T cells sorted from blood. The V and J genes are TRBV6-6 and TRBJ1-4; D may be TRBD1 (5 bases). Written as DNA, the CDR3 is TGTGCCAGCAGCGCCGCGGGGCCAACTAATGAAAAACTGTTTTTT. Encoded protein: CASSAAGPTNEKLFF.